The 22 T cell receptor beta chains listed next were all sequenced from one sample in a study of cytomegalovirus exposure and HLA in healthy donors. Clones were sequenced by immunoSEQ multiplex PCR, and TCRdb holds only the in-frame ones, with some missing. Of 150,000 to 200,000 clones listed, roughly 84% are singletons. The source material was PBMCs. All receptors come from a man aged 25-45 years in good health and CMV-seropositive.

CDR3 protein: CASRGTVDQPQHF. In DNA form, the CDR3 reads TGCGCCAGCCGGGGGACAGTGGATCAGCCCCAGCATTTT. The J gene is TRBJ1-5, the V gene TRBV10-2; 7 nucleotides agree with TRBD1. V lost 8 bases to trimming and J lost 5 bases; unmatched junction nucleotides: 6. Germline assignment: CDR1 WSHSY and CDR2 SAAADI. CDR3 size: 13 residues.

This clone was seen just once. The gene calls are TRBV7-9 and TRBJ2-1, with D unclear. Germline-derived CDR1 and CDR2 are SEHNR and FQNEAQ (reference sequence). V gave up 1 base and J gave up 4 bases, with 5 bases separating them. This CDR3 is built from 13 residues. The CDR3 region has the DNA TGTGCCAGCAGCTTAGGCAGATACAATGAGCAGTTCTTC. Translation: CASSLGRYNEQFF.

Here the CDR3 DNA reads TGTGCCAGCAGCGCAACCGCGGAGGTGGGCACTGAAGCTTTCTTT. Its protein is CASSATAEVGTEAFF. The J gene is TRBJ1-1, the V gene TRBV28; D is undetermined. Germline V gene data show CDR1 as MDHEN and CDR2 as SYDVKM. V was cut by 6 bases and J by 4 bases, with 18 bases left in between. The CDR3 runs to 15 residues.

The gene calls are TRBV5-6 and TRBJ1-2; maybe TRBD1 (6 bases). V lost 5 bases and J 4 bases, leaving 12 bases between the germline ends. Germline V gene lookup returns CDR1 SGHDT and CDR2 YYEEEE. This CDR3 region has 13 residues. The CDR3 region is CASSFTGIYGYTF. The DNA of the CDR3 is TGTGCCAGCAGTTTCACAGGGATCTATGGCTACACCTTC.

Only a few counts were recorded for this clone. The rearrangement uses TRBV10-1 and TRBJ1-4; D is ambiguous. Trimming pared 11 bases from V and 4 bases from J, leaving 8 bases between. Germline assignment: CDR1 WNHNN and CDR2 SYGVQD (reference sequence). CDR3 size: 11 residues. The CDR3 nucleotides read TGCGCCGGAGGACGTAATGAAAAACTGTTTTTT. Translated, it gives CAGGRNEKLFF.

V usage is TRBV9 and J usage is TRBJ2-1, with D hard to call. The V gene lost 3 bases and the J gene lost 6 bases, with 7 bases spanning the gap. CDR3 length equals 12 residues. The germline V gene has CDR1 SGDLS and CDR2 YYNGEE. The CDR3 sequence: CASSGGFNEQFF. The CDR3 DNA is TGTGCCAGCAGCGGAGGTTTCAATGAGCAGTTCTTC. Based on the CDR3 plus reference TRBV9 and TRBJ2-1, the full variable domain is DSGVTQTPKHLITATGQRVTLRCSPRSGDLSVYWYQQSLDQGLQFLIQYYNGEERAKGNILERFSAQQFPDLHSELNLSSLELGDSALYFCASSGGFNEQFFGPGTRLTVL.

The chain couples TRBV5-1 to TRBJ2-2; possible D gene TRBD1, 5 bases. V lost 0 bases to trimming and J lost 7 bases, with 10 bases between them. This CDR3 is built from 14 residues. The germline V gene encodes CDR1 SGHRS and CDR2 YFSETQ. DNA of the CDR3: TGCGCCAGCAGCTTGGAGGGGTTTGGCGGGGAGCTGTTTTTT. Translation: CASSLEGFGGELFF.

This clone was detected once. The chain has TRBV9 and TRBJ2-1; TRBD2 matches at 10 bases. There are 19 residues in the CDR3. V was pared by 0 bases and J by 8 bases, with 17 bases of the junction left unmatched. Germline values: CDR1 SGDLS, CDR2 YYNGEE. DNA for the CDR3: TGTGCCAGCAGCGTAGAACCTCCGGGGGGGCTAGCGGGAGCGGATGAGCAGTTCTTC. Encoded protein: CASSVEPPGGLAGADEQFF.

The chain joins TRBV9 to TRBJ2-1, with 7 bases aligning to TRBD1. V trimming: 4 bases; J trimming: 3 bases; junction bases outside the gene matches: 7. There are 15 residues in the CDR3. Germline V gene sequence: CDR1 SGDLS, CDR2 YYNGEE. CDR3 sequence (DNA): TGTGCCAGCAGCCCCCGGACAGGAGACTACAATGAGCAGTTCTTC. Amino acids: CASSPRTGDYNEQFF.

V usage is TRBV27 and J usage is TRBJ2-7; TRBD1 is a possible D gene (5 bases). Trimming stripped 5 bases from V and 0 bases from J, with 8 bases between. The CDR3 is 13 amino acids. Germline V gene lookup returns CDR1 MNHEY and CDR2 SMNVEV (reference sequence). The CDR3 loop is CASSIQASYEQYF. The CDR3 region has the DNA TGTGCCAGCAGTATACAGGCCTCCTACGAGCAGTACTTC.

In its sample, this clone was seen once. The V gene is TRBV28, the J gene TRBJ1-3; TRBD1 matches 8 bases. The CDR3 loop spans 19 amino acids. From germline, CDR1 is MDHEN and CDR2 SYDVKM. The ends lost 6 bases at V and 4 bases at J; junction bases unmatched: 20. The CDR3 DNA sequence: TGTGCCAGCAGCCCAGGTGGGACAGGCATTCTAAGAGCGGGAAACACCATATATTTT. It translates to CASSPGGTGILRAGNTIYF.

The rearrangement uses TRBV10-3 and TRBJ1-4; 12 positions agree with TRBD1. The CDR3 extends over 16 amino acids. V dropped 6 bases and J dropped 7; count of bases not matched to a gene: 9. CDR1 and CDR2 from the germline V gene are ENHRY and SYGVKD. The CDR3 DNA sequence: TGTGCCATCAGGGAGGACCGGGACAGGGGGCGTGAAAAACTGTTTTTT. Its translation is CAIREDRDRGREKLFF.

The chain carries TRBV5-1 and TRBJ2-3; the D is unclear. Germline CDR1 SGHRS, CDR2 YFSETQ. Trimming pared 1 base from V and 4 bases from J, leaving 7 bases between. The CDR3 loop spans 13 amino acids. CDR3 nucleotides: TGCGCCAGCAGCTTGAAGCTAGCAGATACGCAGTATTTT. It specifies CASSLKLADTQYF.

The V call is TRBV30, the J call TRBJ1-2, with 8 bases lining up with TRBD1. The germline gives CDR1 GTSNPN, CDR2 SVGIG (reference sequence). The CDR3 is made up of 11 amino acids. CDR3: CAVTGAYGYTF. CDR3 nucleotides: TGTGCGGTGACAGGGGCCTATGGCTACACCTTC.

The chain employs TRBV9 and TRBJ2-5; perhaps TRBD1 as D (6 bases). Germline loops: CDR1 SGDLS, CDR2 YYNGEE. The CDR3 has 14 amino acids. V was shortened by 0 bases and J by 0 bases, with 6 bases between the two germline ends. This CDR3 reads CASSVEGDQETQYF. The CDR3 nucleotides read TGTGCCAGCAGCGTAGAGGGGGACCAAGAGACCCAGTACTTC.

The chain links TRBV19 to TRBJ2-5, with 14 bases fitting TRBD2. Germline-derived CDR1 and CDR2 are LNHDA and SQIVND (reference sequence). The CDR3 loop spans 17 amino acids. Trimming removed 4 bases from V and 4 bases from J; junction bases left unmatched: 8. Here the CDR3 DNA reads TGTGCCAGTAGTACCCTGACTAGCGGGAGGGCCGGAGAGACCCAGTACTTC. Protein sequence: CASSTLTSGRAGETQYF. Based on the CDR3 plus reference TRBV19 and TRBJ2-5, the full variable domain is DGGITQSPKYLFRKEGQNVTLSCEQNLNHDAMYWYRQDPGQGLRLIYYSQIVNDFQKGDIAEGYSVSREKKESFPLTVTSAQKNPTAFYLCASSTLTSGRAGETQYFGPGTRLLVL.

This clone has just a few counts. This sequence joins TRBV2 and TRBJ1-6; D is ambiguous. The germline gives CDR1 SNHLY, CDR2 FYNNEI. V dropped 3 bases and J dropped 9 bases, with 9 bases sitting between them. This CDR3 region has 13 residues. CDR3 in amino acids: CASSEKEGSPLHF. CDR3 DNA: TGTGCCAGCAGTGAGAAGGAGGGTTCACCCCTCCACTTT.

The rearrangement links TRBV28 to TRBJ2-2; tentatively, D is TRBD2 (6 bases). CDR3 length: 14 residues. The germline V gene has CDR1 MDHEN and CDR2 SYDVKM. V lost 8 bases and J 5 bases, leaving 15 bases between the germline ends. Written as DNA, the CDR3 is TGTGCCAGCTCTATGCCTGGGGGGACCGGGGAGCTGTTTTTT. Amino acid sequence: CASSMPGGTGELFF.

This chain connects TRBV27 to TRBJ2-3; TRBD1 might be the D (5 bases). The germline V gene encodes CDR1 MNHEY and CDR2 SMNVEV (reference sequence). Trimming cost V 6 bases and J 4 bases, with 8 bases left between them. This CDR3 is built from 12 residues. CDR3 sequence (DNA): TGTGCCAGCAGGGGGCCCTCAGATACGCAGTATTTT. Its protein product is CASRGPSDTQYF.

This chain connects TRBV7-9 to TRBJ2-1; 10 positions agree with TRBD1. The germline CDR1 and CDR2 sequences are SEHNR and FQNEAQ (reference sequence). CDR3 length equals 16 residues. Losses at the gene ends were 5 bases for V and 4 bases for J; bases not matched to a gene: 8. This CDR3 is CASSLQDRGPYNEQFF. The CDR3 DNA reads as TGTGCCAGCAGCCTGCAAGACAGGGGGCCGTACAATGAGCAGTTCTTC.

The genes are TRBV5-6 and TRBJ2-1; D gene unclear. The germline CDR1 and CDR2 sequences are SGHDT and YYEEEE. This CDR3 region has 14 residues. V was trimmed by 3 bases and J by 9 bases, leaving 16 bases between them. This chain's CDR3 is CASSWWRRYGEQFF. CDR3 DNA: TGTGCCAGCAGCTGGTGGCGGCGCTATGGTGAGCAGTTCTTC. Filled out from reference TRBV5-6 and TRBJ2-1, the complete variable domain reads DAGVTQSPTHLIKTRGQQVTLRCSPKSGHDTVSWYQQALGQGPQFIFQYYEEEERQRGNFPDRFSGHQFPNYSSELNVNALLLGDSALYLCASSWWRRYGEQFFGPGTRLTVL.

The chain uses TRBV2 and TRBJ1-4; unclear D gene. The CDR3 is 15 residues long. V was shortened by 1 base and J by 5 bases, with 11 bases between the two germline ends. Germline V lookup: CDR1 SNHLY, CDR2 FYNNEI. The CDR3 coding sequence is TGTGCCAGCAGTGAAGAGTCAGGAGGGAATGAAAAACTGTTTTTT. Its translation: CASSEESGGNEKLFF.